This T cell receptor (beta chain) was profiled in a study of technical replicates of blood from a handful of donors. This clone appeared a single time. Generated by immunoSEQ multiplex PCR, the TCRdb table keeps only in-frame clones and is missing some. The sample lists 70,000 or so clones, almost 99% seen once, with roughly 0.2% in the top ten. The clonotype was recovered from a human donor in good health. What was sequenced was T cells isolated from PBMCs.

CDR3 DNA: TGCGCCAGCAGTCAACCCCCGGGACAGGTGAACACCGGGGAGCTGTTTTTT. This encodes CASSQPPGQVNTGELFF. The V call is TRBV23-1, the J call TRBJ2-2; 8 bases align to TRBD1. TRBV23-1 is designated an ORF whose function remains uncertain. With V trimmed by 2 bases and J by 1 base, 6 bases remained unmatched. The CDR3 sequence is 17 residues long.